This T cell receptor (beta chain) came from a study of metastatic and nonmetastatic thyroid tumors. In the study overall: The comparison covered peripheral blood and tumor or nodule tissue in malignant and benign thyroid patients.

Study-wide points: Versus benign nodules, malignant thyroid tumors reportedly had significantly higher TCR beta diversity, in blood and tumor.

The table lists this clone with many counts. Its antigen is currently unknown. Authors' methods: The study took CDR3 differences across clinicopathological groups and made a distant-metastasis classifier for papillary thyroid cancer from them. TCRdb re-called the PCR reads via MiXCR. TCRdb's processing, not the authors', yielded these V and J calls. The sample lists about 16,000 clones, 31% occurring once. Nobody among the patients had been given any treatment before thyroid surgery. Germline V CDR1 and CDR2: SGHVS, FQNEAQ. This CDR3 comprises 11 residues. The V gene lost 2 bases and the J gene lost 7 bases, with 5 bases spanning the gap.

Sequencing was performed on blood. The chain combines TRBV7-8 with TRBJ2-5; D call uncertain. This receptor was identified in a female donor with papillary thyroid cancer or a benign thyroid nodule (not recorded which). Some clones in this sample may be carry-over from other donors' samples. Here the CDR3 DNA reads TGTGCCAGCAGCTTAATCGGGACCCAGTACTTC. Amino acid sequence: CASSLIGTQYF.